Listed here is a single T cell receptor beta chain. The sample is drawn from a study of blood T cells in healthy people across ages. Overall study context: Capture by template switching was about one barcoded beta molecule per two T cells.

V lost 4 bases and J 5 bases, leaving 5 bases between the germline ends. Germline-derived CDR1 and CDR2 are MGHDK and SYGVNS. The CDR3 has 12 amino acids. Primers used in a second PCR of about 7 to 11 cycles were a sample-barcoded 5' primer and a J-beta primer mix. MiXCR, applied by TCRdb to the 5' RACE reads, yields one record per CDR3 protein. In the table there are 1,800,000 or so distinct CDR3 sequences, about two fifths of which are singletons. The chain has TRBV25-1 and TRBJ2-2, with D uncertain. The receptor's source is a human donor in good health. The sequencing sample was made of blood. The CDR3 DNA reads as TGTGCCAGCAGTGGGCCGACCGGGGAGCTGTTTTTT. This gives the protein CASSGPTGELFF.